The 14 T cell receptor beta chains below were found in one sample sequenced in a study of resident and recirculating memory T cells in vitiligo listed by TCRdb under 2018. Preparation of the library involved the immunoSEQ multiplex PCR assay. TCRdb re-hosts the immuneACCESS table, in-frame sequences only. Its copies lack some clones; in the studies checked, an unresolved V gene accounts for under half of them, and the cause for the rest is not known. Counted in this sample were tens of thousands of clones; about nine tenths of them appeared once. 4% to 5.5% of the sample is taken by the ten largest. The material sequenced was blood. The receptors were sampled from a male donor with vitiligo.

The chain employs TRBV4-1 and TRBJ2-3, with TRBD2 matching over 15 bases. The germline V gene encodes CDR1 MGHRA and CDR2 YSYEKL. The CDR3 has 17 residues. Trimming removed 4 bases from V and 3 bases from J; junction bases left unmatched: 5. CDR3 coding DNA: TGCGCCAGCAGCCTAAGGACTAGCGGGGGGGCAACAGATACGCAGTATTTT. Amino acid sequence: CASSLRTSGGATDTQYF.

The chain couples TRBV30 to TRBJ1-4; D perhaps matches TRBD1 (6 bases). The length of the CDR3 is 20 residues. The germline gives CDR1 GTSNPN, CDR2 SVGIG (reference sequence). V lost 1 base and J 0 bases, leaving 24 bases between the germline ends. The CDR3 region has the DNA TGTGCCTGGAGTGCGGGGAGGGGGGAGGTTGTGGCGGCAACTAATGAAAAACTGTTTTTT. Translating gives CAWSAGRGEVVAATNEKLFF.

Turning to this clone: The identical CDR3 is also encoded by other nucleotide sequences in the sample. The chain has TRBV7-9 and TRBJ2-5; 8 bases are shared with TRBD1. Losses at the gene ends were 4 bases for V and 4 bases for J; bases not matched to a gene: 2. The CDR3 totals 13 residues. Germline loops: CDR1 SEHNR, CDR2 FQNEAQ (reference sequence). Here the CDR3 reads CASSSRGPETQYF. In DNA, the CDR3 is TGTGCCAGCAGCTCCAGGGGGCCAGAGACCCAGTACTTC.

The chain employs TRBV4-2 and TRBJ1-2; 8 bases line up with TRBD1. Germline V gene data show CDR1 as LGHNA and CDR2 as YNFKEQ. There are 13 residues in the CDR3. The V gene end was trimmed by 4 bases and the J gene end by 6 bases; junction bases not matched to a gene: 4. The CDR3 sequence: CASSLGQADGYTF. Here the CDR3 DNA reads TGTGCCAGCAGCCTGGGACAGGCCGATGGCTACACCTTC.

The chain carries TRBV5-5 and TRBJ2-7; TRBD2 matches 13 bases. Germline V lookup: CDR1 SGHKS, CDR2 YYEKEE (reference sequence). Trimming cost V 4 bases and J 3 bases; bases outside gene matches: 4. The CDR3 covers 15 residues. The CDR3 protein is CASSQGLAGIYEQYF. In DNA form, the CDR3 reads TGTGCCAGCAGCCAGGGACTAGCGGGGATCTACGAGCAGTACTTC.

In its sample, this clone is medium-sized. The rearrangement joins TRBV27 to TRBJ1-5; 8 bases are shared with TRBD1. The germline V gene has CDR1 MNHEY and CDR2 SMNVEV (reference sequence). The CDR3 runs 16 residues. The V and J ends lost 5 bases and 0 bases, in that order; junction bases with no gene match: 6. CDR3 protein: CASSPMTGVSNQPQHF. The CDR3 DNA reads as TGTGCCAGCAGTCCCATGACAGGGGTTAGCAATCAGCCCCAGCATTTT.

This chain connects TRBV14 to TRBJ2-3; D gene unclear. Germline V gives CDR1 SGHDN, CDR2 FVKESK. The CDR3 has 15 residues. Trimming shortened V by 0 bases and J by 6 bases, and 13 bases separated the two germline ends. As DNA, the CDR3 is TGTGCCAGCAGCCAAGATTACACCTGGTCTGATACGCAGTATTTT. Residues: CASSQDYTWSDTQYF.

This sequence joins TRBV10-2 and TRBJ1-5; 11 bases match TRBD1. CDR3 length: 18 residues. Germline CDR1 and CDR2: WSHSY and SAAADI. The junction had 10 bases not matched to a gene; V was cut back by 6 bases and J by 0 bases. The CDR3 DNA is TGCGCCAGCAGCGAGGGACAGGGGGGGGCCTATAGCAATCAGCCCCAGCATTTT. It codes for CASSEGQGGAYSNQPQHF.

V usage is TRBV4-3 and J usage is TRBJ2-1; no clear D. The V end was cut by 0 bases, the J end by 10 bases, with 16 bases between. The CDR3 runs 15 residues. Germline V gene lookup returns CDR1 LGHNA and CDR2 YSLEER. CDR3 sequence (DNA): TGCGCCAGCAGCCAAGATCATGGCCTCCAGAGGGAGCAGTTCTTC. This codes for CASSQDHGLQREQFF.

The rearrangement uses TRBV18 and TRBJ1-1, with 9 bases matching TRBD1. The CDR3 loop spans 16 amino acids. The trim removed 0 bases at V and 8 bases at J, leaving 10 bases unmatched. Germline assignment: CDR1 KGHSH and CDR2 LQKENI. CDR3 coding DNA: TGTGCCAGCTCACCACCGTTAAGAGACGGGACAGGGGAAGCTTTCTTT. Translation: CASSPPLRDGTGEAFF. The variable domain in full, with the rest retrieved from reference TRBV18 and TRBJ1-1, is NAGVMQNPRHLVRRRGQEARLRCSPMKGHSHVYWYRQLPEEGLKFMVYLQKENIIDESGMPKERFSAEFPKEGPSILRIQQVVRGDSAAYFCASSPPLRDGTGEAFFGQGTRLTVV.

The rearrangement uses TRBV5-4 and TRBJ1-1; TRBD1 agrees at 7 bases. Unmatched junction bases numbered 6, after V lost 5 bases and J lost 5 bases. Germline assignment: CDR1 SGHNT and CDR2 YYREEE (reference sequence). The CDR3 runs to 13 residues. CDR3 in amino acids: CASSLTQGTEAFF. The CDR3 nucleotides read TGTGCCAGCAGTCTCACACAGGGGACTGAAGCTTTCTTT.

The gene calls are TRBV7-9 and TRBJ1-1; no firm D call. Germline values: CDR1 SEHNR, CDR2 FQNEAQ (reference sequence). This CDR3 is 14 amino acids long. V was shortened by 3 bases and J by 0 bases, with 8 bases between the two germline ends. CDR3 nucleotides: TGTGCCAGCAGCTTTGAGGGAGTGAACACTGAAGCTTTCTTT. Protein: CASSFEGVNTEAFF.

The chain recombines TRBV5-1 with TRBJ2-1, with 8 bases identical to TRBD1. Germline lookup yields CDR1 SGHRS and CDR2 YFSETQ. J was trimmed by 4 bases and V by 4 bases; bases with no gene match: 7. The CDR3 consists of 15 residues. CDR3 coding DNA: TGCGCCAGCAGCCCCCAGGGGGCTGAATACAATGAGCAGTTCTTC. Its protein product is CASSPQGAEYNEQFF.

The chain links TRBV7-9 to TRBJ2-1, with TRBD2 as a possible D gene (5 bases). The germline V and J ends were trimmed by 1 base and 13 bases, with 8 bases remaining between them. CDR1 is SEHNR and CDR2 is FQNEAQ in the germline V gene (reference sequence). The CDR3 runs to 11 residues. The CDR3, as DNA: TGTGCCAGCAGCTTAGATCGGGGACAGTTCTTC. Translation gives CASSLDRGQFF.